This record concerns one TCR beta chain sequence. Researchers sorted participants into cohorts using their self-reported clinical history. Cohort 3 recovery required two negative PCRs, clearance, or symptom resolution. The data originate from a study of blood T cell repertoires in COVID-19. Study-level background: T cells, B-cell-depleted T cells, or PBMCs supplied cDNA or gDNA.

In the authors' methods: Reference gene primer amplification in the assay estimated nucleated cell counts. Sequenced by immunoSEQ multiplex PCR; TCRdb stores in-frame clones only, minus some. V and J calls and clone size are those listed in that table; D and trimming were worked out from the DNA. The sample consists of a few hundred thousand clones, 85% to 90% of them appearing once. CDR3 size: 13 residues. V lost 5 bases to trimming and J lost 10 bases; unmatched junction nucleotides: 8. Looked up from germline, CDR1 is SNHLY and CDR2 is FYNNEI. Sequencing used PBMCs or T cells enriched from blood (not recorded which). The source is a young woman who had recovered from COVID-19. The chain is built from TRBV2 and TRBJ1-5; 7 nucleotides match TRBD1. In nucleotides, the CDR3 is TGTGCCAGCAGTCGGGGACAGCCTCGACCCCAGCATTTT. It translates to CASSRGQPRPQHF.